Listed below are T cell receptor beta chains from one sample, sequenced in a study of blood T cell repertoires in COVID-19. The repertoire was sequenced with immunoSEQ multiplex PCR; TCRdb's copy has only in-frame clones and lacks some. The sample lists about 78,000 clones; 65% to 85% were seen once. Sequencing was performed on peripheral blood. These receptors all stem from a man aged 55 to 69 with active or convalescent COVID-19. Both conserved end residues are trimmed from each CDR3.

j_call: TRBJ1-2; v_call: TRBV12-3/TRBV12-4; cdr3_aa: ATSGSYGYT
j_call: TRBJ2-5; v_call: TRBV4-3; cdr3_aa: ASSPGQWSQETQY
j_call: TRBJ2-7; v_call: TRBV19; cdr3_aa: ASSIEFGEQY
j_call: TRBJ1-6; v_call: TRBV7-9; cdr3_aa: ASSLSRGNSPLH
j_call: TRBJ1-4; v_call: TRBV30; cdr3_aa: ACTGVVNEKLF
j_call: TRBJ1-2; v_call: TRBV10-3; cdr3_aa: AISESVGKPYGYT
j_call: TRBJ2-7; v_call: TRBV27; cdr3_aa: ASSHRDSSYEQY
j_call: TRBJ1-6; v_call: TRBV10-3; cdr3_aa: AISETGAVYSPLH
j_call: TRBJ2-7; v_call: TRBV6-2/TRBV6-3; cdr3_aa: ASSPDRGTYEQY
j_call: TRBJ1-3; v_call: TRBV11-2; cdr3_aa: ASSFAQGIPSGNTIY
j_call: TRBJ1-6; v_call: TRBV19; cdr3_aa: ASSLGTGGNSPLH
j_call: TRBJ1-4; v_call: TRBV11-2; cdr3_aa: ASSLVAGNEKLF
j_call: TRBJ1-5; v_call: TRBV2; cdr3_aa: ASRGGQHLNQPQH
j_call: TRBJ2-2; v_call: TRBV5-6; cdr3_aa: ASSLRRLNTGELF
j_call: TRBJ1-3; v_call: TRBV5-1; cdr3_aa: ASSYSTGTLSAGNTIY
j_call: TRBJ1-2; v_call: TRBV6-1; cdr3_aa: ASSEGFRTGT
j_call: TRBJ2-1; v_call: TRBV4-1; cdr3_aa: ASSQDQEGGTRDEQF
j_call: TRBJ1-5; v_call: TRBV6-2/TRBV6-3; cdr3_aa: ASSYYSLTGNQPQH
j_call: TRBJ2-3; v_call: TRBV19; cdr3_aa: ASKQGPSTDTQY
j_call: TRBJ2-7; v_call: TRBV27; cdr3_aa: ASREWTGGLYEQY
j_call: TRBJ1-5; v_call: TRBV29-1; cdr3_aa: SVGARDQPQH
j_call: TRBJ2-7; v_call: TRBV9; cdr3_aa: ASSARDWSYEQY
j_call: TRBJ2-3; v_call: TRBV11-2; cdr3_aa: ASSLWHSRGSTDTQY
j_call: TRBJ1-6; v_call: TRBV7-2; cdr3_aa: ASSLVRGDRAGSPLH
j_call: TRBJ1-5; v_call: TRBV19; cdr3_aa: ASSMELGTGVSNQPQH
j_call: TRBJ2-7; v_call: TRBV27; cdr3_aa: ASRLLGTGGTHEQY
j_call: TRBJ2-7; v_call: TRBV28; cdr3_aa: ASSSPSGSPYEQY
j_call: TRBJ2-3; v_call: TRBV7-9; cdr3_aa: ASSLSADTQY
j_call: TRBJ1-1; v_call: TRBV4-3; cdr3_aa: ASSQERQGNTEAF
j_call: TRBJ2-2; v_call: TRBV5-6; cdr3_aa: ASSLFSGGAGELF
j_call: TRBJ1-2; v_call: TRBV4-1; cdr3_aa: ASSQAPSGWPYGYT
j_call: TRBJ1-1; v_call: TRBV9; cdr3_aa: ASSVAPQGGGGAF
j_call: TRBJ2-1; v_call: TRBV28; cdr3_aa: ASGTSGSLYNEQF
j_call: TRBJ1-2; v_call: TRBV4-1; cdr3_aa: ASSQPTGQGHYT
j_call: TRBJ2-3; v_call: TRBV21-1; cdr3_aa: ASSPETSGNTDTQY
j_call: TRBJ2-2; v_call: TRBV14; cdr3_aa: ASSQASGYTGELF
j_call: TRBJ1-5; v_call: TRBV6-6; cdr3_aa: ASNGGHKGQPQH
j_call: TRBJ2-3; v_call: TRBV9; cdr3_aa: ASSVERTSGGVADTQY
j_call: TRBJ2-5; v_call: TRBV4-1; cdr3_aa: ASSQVWSGLAIGQETQY
j_call: TRBJ2-3; v_call: TRBV5-1; cdr3_aa: ASSPGLAGNTDTQY
j_call: TRBJ1-5; v_call: TRBV30; cdr3_aa: AWSVGSGHQPQH
j_call: TRBJ2-1; v_call: TRBV12-3/TRBV12-4; cdr3_aa: ASSLGLAGKQF
j_call: TRBJ1-1; v_call: TRBV19; cdr3_aa: ASDSNRGRGEAF
j_call: TRBJ1-2; v_call: TRBV7-8; cdr3_aa: ASSPRVAGGYGYT
j_call: TRBJ2-3; v_call: TRBV9; cdr3_aa: ASSVGLAPSTDTQY
j_call: TRBJ2-5; v_call: TRBV4-1; cdr3_aa: ASSQDGQGMRETQY